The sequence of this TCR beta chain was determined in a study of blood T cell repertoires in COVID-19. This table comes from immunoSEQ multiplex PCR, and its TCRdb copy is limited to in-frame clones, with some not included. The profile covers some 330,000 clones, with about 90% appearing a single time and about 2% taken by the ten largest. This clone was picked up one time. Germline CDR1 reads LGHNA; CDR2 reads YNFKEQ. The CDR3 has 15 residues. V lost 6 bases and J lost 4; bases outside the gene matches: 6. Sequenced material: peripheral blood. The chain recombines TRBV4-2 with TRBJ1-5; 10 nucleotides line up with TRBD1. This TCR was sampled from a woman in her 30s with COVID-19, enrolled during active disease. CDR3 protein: CASRPGQGLNQPQHF. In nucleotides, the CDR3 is TGTGCCAGCAGGCCGGGACAGGGGTTGAATCAGCCCCAGCATTTT.